The 7 T cell receptor beta chains below all came from one sample that was sequenced in a study of control samples from healthy donors and cancer patients. Clones were read by immunoSEQ multiplex PCR, and TCRdb kept only the in-frame ones, dropping some. The sample lists some 200,000 clones; 85% to 95% were seen once. Input material: blood. All receptors come from a man younger than 35 in good health.

The gene calls are TRBV28 and TRBJ1-4; 9 bases are a match to TRBD1. The CDR3 is 13 amino acids. Trimming removed 6 bases from V and 5 bases from J; junction bases left unmatched: 1. Germline V gene lookup returns CDR1 MDHEN and CDR2 SYDVKM. CDR3 sequence reads: CASRTGGNEKLFF. In nucleotides, the CDR3 is TGTGCCAGCAGGACAGGGGGGAATGAAAAACTGTTTTTT.

This rearrangement joins TRBV7-8 to TRBJ1-2; 7 nucleotides line up with TRBD1. The CDR3 spans 17 residues. V was pared by 5 bases and J by 0 bases, with 12 bases of the junction left unmatched. Germline V gene data show CDR1 as SGHVS and CDR2 as FQNEAQ. CDR3 loop: CASSGRRGTVPNYGYTF. The CDR3 bases are TGTGCCAGCAGCGGACGTCGCGGGACAGTTCCTAACTATGGCTACACCTTC.

This sequence joins TRBV6-5 and TRBJ1-5; perhaps TRBD1 as D (5 bases). V was shortened by 9 bases and J by 6 bases, with 21 bases between the two germline ends. Germline V lookup: CDR1 MNHEY, CDR2 SVGAGI. The CDR3 is 15 residues long. CDR3 sequence: CASAPGGRAGQPQHF. CDR3 DNA sequence: TGTGCCAGTGCCCCTGGGGGGAGGGCCGGTCAGCCCCAGCATTTT.

V is TRBV6-2 or TRBV6-3 and J is TRBJ1-1; D is unresolved. Trimming removed 5 bases from V and 1 base from J, with 2 bases in between. CDR1 and CDR2 from the germline V gene are MNHEY and SVGEGT. The CDR3 loop spans 11 amino acids. As DNA, the CDR3 is TGTGCCAGCAGTCGGAACACTGAAGCTTTCTTT. This gives the protein CASSRNTEAFF.

This chain connects TRBV9 to TRBJ1-2; possible D gene TRBD1, 5 bases. V gave up 0 bases and J gave up 4 bases, with 10 bases separating them. The CDR3 loop spans 14 amino acids. Germline V gives CDR1 SGDLS, CDR2 YYNGEE. CDR3 nucleotides: TGTGCCAGCAGCGTAGAGGAGGGGTTCTATGGCTACACCTTC. Protein sequence: CASSVEEGFYGYTF.

The CDR3, as DNA: TGTGCCAGCAGTGAAGCGGGGGGAACCTACGAGCAGTACTTC. It encodes CASSEAGGTYEQYF. The chain couples TRBV6-1 to TRBJ2-7, with D possibly being TRBD2 (6 bases). V was trimmed by 0 bases and J by 2 bases, leaving 8 bases between them. This CDR3 contains 14 residues. Germline-derived CDR1 and CDR2 are MNHNS and SASEGT.

The V gene is TRBV19, the J gene TRBJ2-3; 7 positions match TRBD2. The CDR3 has 14 amino acids. The V and J ends lost 9 bases and 5 bases, in that order; junction bases with no gene match: 11. The germline gives CDR1 LNHDA, CDR2 SQIVND (reference sequence). In DNA, the CDR3 is TGTGCCAGCAGGCTGTCGGGGGGTAGAGATACGCAGTATTTT. Protein: CASRLSGGRDTQYF. Using reference TRBV19 and TRBJ2-3 for the parts outside the CDR3, the full variable domain is DGGITQSPKYLFRKEGQNVTLSCEQNLNHDAMYWYRQDPGQGLRLIYYSQIVNDFQKGDIAEGYSVSREKKESFPLTVTSAQKNPTAFYLCASRLSGGRDTQYFGPGTRLTVL.